A single T cell receptor beta chain is shown here with its context. Antigen: not known. Each TRB amplification used roughly 240-550 ng of genomic DNA from blood. Multiplex PCR with BIOMED2 TRB-A/B primer pools amplified TRB rearrangements. MiXCR was run by TCRdb on the multiplex PCR reads, yielding one entry per CDR3 protein. The sample includes about 9,500 distinct CDR3 sequences, around 28% of them seen just once. The source of the sample is a study of T and B cells in COVID-19 patients. About the study: Most recovered patients had mild to moderate COVID-19 treated as outpatients.

Findings and caveats of the study: Active COVID-19 showed highly clonal TRB repertoires; recovery showed diversity and richness above healthy donors. Patients with COVID-19 reportedly showed strongly skewed T cell receptor beta variable and joining gene usage. The recovered cohort had roughly 2,200 exclusive TCR clusters, including over 30 low generation probability clusters.

The germline V gene encodes CDR1 SGHVS and CDR2 FNYEAQ. The V and J ends lost 5 bases and 1 base respectively, with 9 bases between them. This CDR3 spans 14 amino acids. The TCR was taken from a human donor who had recovered from COVID-19. Sequencing was performed on blood. V gene TRBV7-6 combines with J gene TRBJ1-5, with D hard to call. CDR3 region: CASSPRRSNQPQHF. CDR3 DNA sequence: TGTGCCAGCAGCCCCAGGAGGAGCAATCAGCCCCAGCATTTT.